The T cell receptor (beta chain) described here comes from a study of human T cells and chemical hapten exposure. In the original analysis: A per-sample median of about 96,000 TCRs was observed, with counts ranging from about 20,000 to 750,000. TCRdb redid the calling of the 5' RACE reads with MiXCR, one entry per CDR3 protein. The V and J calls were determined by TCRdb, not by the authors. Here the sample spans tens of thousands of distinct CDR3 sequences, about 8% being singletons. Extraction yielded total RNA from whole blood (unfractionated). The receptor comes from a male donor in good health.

This CDR3 is CSATGTVPMNTEAFF. Written as DNA, the CDR3 is TGCAGTGCCACCGGGACAGTGCCCATGAACACTGAAGCTTTCTTT. The chain is built from TRBV20-1 and TRBJ1-1, with 7 bases identical to TRBD1. Unmatched junction bases numbered 10, after V lost 6 bases and J lost 0 bases. The CDR3 length is 15 residues. Looked up from germline, CDR1 is DFQATT and CDR2 is SNEGSKA (reference sequence).